Detailed here is one TCR beta chain. CDR3 size: 12 residues. V was pared by 4 bases and J by 10 bases, with 7 bases of the junction left unmatched. Germline V gene sequence: CDR1 SGHRS, CDR2 YFSETQ. This sample is drawn from a study of blood T cell repertoires in COVID-19. Clones were sequenced by immunoSEQ multiplex PCR, and TCRdb holds only the in-frame ones, with some missing. Seen here are roughly 310,000 clones, around 89% observed once, and the top ten hold 3.5% to 4.5%. The sample was peripheral blood. This sequence joins TRBV5-1 and TRBJ2-7, with 8 bases matching TRBD1. This receptor was obtained from a woman aged 45 to 65 with active or convalescent COVID-19. This CDR3 reads CASSQGQGTQYF. The CDR3 nucleotides read TGCGCCAGCAGCCAAGGACAGGGAACACAGTACTTC. Filled out from reference TRBV5-1 and TRBJ2-7, the complete variable domain reads KAGVTQTPRYLIKTRGQQVTLSCSPISGHRSVSWYQQTPGQGLQFLFEYFSETQRNKGNFPGRFSGRQFSNSRSEMNVSTLELGDSALYLCASSQGQGTQYFGPGTRLTVT.